The entry that follows covers one T cell receptor beta chain sequence. Methods used by the authors: How many nucleated cells were present was estimated from reference gene primer amplification. Assay used: immunoSEQ multiplex PCR; TCRdb lists only in-frame clones, some missing. V, J and clone size are taken as reported in that table, and D and trimming were inferred from the DNA itself. Found here are about 110,000 clones, 75% to 90% of them singletons; the top ten hold 32%. Germline CDR1 reads MDHEN; CDR2 reads SYDVKM. V lost 7 bases and J 0 bases, leaving 13 bases between the germline ends. The CDR3 sequence is 15 residues long. This record belongs to a study of blood T cell repertoires in COVID-19. Turning to the study itself: Samples of COVID-19 (acute and convalescent) were obtained from the United States, Italy and Spain. PBMCs, B-cell-depleted T cells, or T cells provided the cDNA or gDNA that made up the material.

The sample taken for sequencing was peripheral blood. The sequence derives from a woman older than 75 with acute or convalescent COVID-19. V gene TRBV28 combines with J gene TRBJ1-3; D remains unclear. CDR3 sequence: CASNTTPISGNTIYF. The CDR3 DNA reads TGTGCCAGCAATACGACACCGATCTCTGGAAACACCATATATTTT.